This T cell receptor (beta chain) was identified during a study of beta chain features in type 1 diabetes. Findings and limits, study-wide: The naive, central memory and Treg TCRB repertoires showed an apparent similarity that was greater among patients than among healthy donors. Reads derived from cDNA could over-represent cells showing high TCR expression. Amplification by PCR could prefer shorter templates, with the same effect in patients and controls.

For this clone: The antigen is undetermined.

Investigators reverse transcribed all isolated RNA, so they sequenced expressed TCRB transcripts. TCRdb's copy holds only in-frame clones and misses some; the assay was immunoSEQ multiplex PCR. The sample consists of 810,000 or so clones, 15% to 20% of them appearing once. The TCR comes from a woman younger than 35 in good health. The sample comprised naive CD4+ T cells from blood.

CDR3: CASSEGTSRTHAQYF. CDR3 in DNA: TGTGCCAGCAGTGAGGGGACTAGTCGGACTCACGCGCAGTATTTT. The chain uses TRBV6-1 and TRBJ2-3; 8 nucleotides line up with TRBD2. The V gene's germline CDR1 is MNHNS and CDR2 SASEGT. The CDR3 covers 15 residues. V shed 3 bases and J 10 bases; nucleotides not matched to a gene: 12.